The rows below give T cell receptor beta chains drawn from one sample of a study of blood T cell repertoires in COVID-19. This table comes from immunoSEQ multiplex PCR, and its TCRdb copy is limited to in-frame clones, with some not included. The sample comprises around 380,000 clones, 80% to 90% of which are singletons, and 1% to 1.5% rests with the top ten. The material sequenced was PBMCs or T cells enriched from blood (not recorded which). These receptors came from a man between 25 and 39 years old who had recovered from COVID-19. The CDR3 runs from the conserved cysteine through the conserved F or W. Fields, in order: CDR3 length, D gene, V gene, clone size, J gene, CDR3 DNA, CDR3 protein. D genes are given only for firm matches. Where a row states a size, it is once, few, many or the class of an expanded clone; other rows omit it.

CDR3 length: 15; D gene: -; V gene: TRBV6-4; clone size: -; J gene: TRBJ2-3; CDR3 DNA: TGTGCCAGCAGTGAAGGGGGGGGAACCACAGATACGCAGTATTTT; CDR3 protein: CASSEGGGTTDTQYF
CDR3 length: 14; D gene: TRBD1; V gene: TRBV5-4; clone size: -; J gene: TRBJ2-7; CDR3 DNA: TGTGCCAGCAGCCCCGGGACAGGTACCTACGAGCAGTACTTC; CDR3 protein: CASSPGTGTYEQYF
CDR3 length: 14; D gene: -; V gene: TRBV2; clone size: few; J gene: TRBJ1-5; CDR3 DNA: TGTGCCAGCAGCTTCGACAGTCGCAATCAGCCCCAGCATTTT; CDR3 protein: CASSFDSRNQPQHF
CDR3 length: 12; D gene: -; V gene: TRBV12-3/TRBV12-4; clone size: -; J gene: TRBJ1-1; CDR3 DNA: TGTGCCAGCAGCTTACAGGGTCTTTTGGCTTTCTTT; CDR3 protein: CASSLQGLLAFF
CDR3 length: 14; D gene: -; V gene: TRBV10-3; clone size: -; J gene: TRBJ1-2; CDR3 DNA: TGTGCCATCAGTGAGGGGAGTGGAAGCTATGGCTACACCTTC; CDR3 protein: CAISEGSGSYGYTF
CDR3 length: 14; D gene: -; V gene: TRBV18; clone size: -; J gene: TRBJ1-5; CDR3 DNA: TGTGCCAGCTCACCTGCGGGAGGCAATCAGCCCCAGCATTTT; CDR3 protein: CASSPAGGNQPQHF
CDR3 length: 17; D gene: TRBD2; V gene: TRBV4-3; clone size: -; J gene: TRBJ2-2; CDR3 DNA: TGCGCCAGCAGCCAAGAGGCTAGCGGGGGTCGGGGCGGGGAGCTGTTTTTT; CDR3 protein: CASSQEASGGRGGELFF
CDR3 length: 16; D gene: TRBD1; V gene: TRBV4-1; clone size: -; J gene: TRBJ1-1; CDR3 DNA: TGCGCCAGCAGCCACCACCGACAGGGGGCTAGAACTGAAGCTTTCTTT; CDR3 protein: CASSHHRQGARTEAFF
CDR3 length: 14; D gene: -; V gene: TRBV9; clone size: -; J gene: TRBJ1-5; CDR3 DNA: TGTGCCAGCAGCTCTACAGGTAGCAATCAGCCCCAGCATTTT; CDR3 protein: CASSSTGSNQPQHF
CDR3 length: 14; D gene: -; V gene: TRBV5-4; clone size: -; J gene: TRBJ1-1; CDR3 DNA: TGTGCCACCCGCCCCGCTACAGGGAGCCCTGAAGCTTTCTTT; CDR3 protein: CATRPATGSPEAFF
CDR3 length: 15; D gene: TRBD2; V gene: TRBV7-2; clone size: few; J gene: TRBJ2-7; CDR3 DNA: TGTGCCAGCAGCTCTCGGACTAGCGGGCCCTACGAGCAGTACTTC; CDR3 protein: CASSSRTSGPYEQYF
CDR3 length: 14; D gene: -; V gene: TRBV30; clone size: -; J gene: TRBJ1-3; CDR3 DNA: TGTGCCTGGAGTAGAGGGCCCATAGGAAACACCATATATTTT; CDR3 protein: CAWSRGPIGNTIYF
CDR3 length: 15; D gene: -; V gene: TRBV6-4; clone size: once; J gene: TRBJ1-6; CDR3 DNA: TGTGCCAGCAGTGCGTCCGCAGGGGTAGACTCACCCCTCCACTTT; CDR3 protein: CASSASAGVDSPLHF
CDR3 length: 14; D gene: TRBD2; V gene: TRBV10-3; clone size: -; J gene: TRBJ2-5; CDR3 DNA: TGTGCCATCAAACCAGCGGGGGTTCAAGAGACCCAGTACTTC; CDR3 protein: CAIKPAGVQETQYF
CDR3 length: 18; D gene: -; V gene: TRBV4-1; clone size: -; J gene: TRBJ2-1; CDR3 DNA: TGCGCCAGCAGCCAAGATTGGTCAGGGCAGGGCGTTTACAATGAGCAGTTCTTC; CDR3 protein: CASSQDWSGQGVYNEQFF